These T cell receptor beta chains were read from a single sample in a study of T cells in localized non-small cell lung cancer. Using immunoSEQ multiplex PCR, the repertoire was profiled, and TCRdb retains in-frame clones only, with some absent. The data show over 70,000 clones, approximately 91% seen once. The material sequenced was PBMCs, taken before any cancer treatment. All receptors derive from a woman aged 40-69 years with stage II squamous cell lung carcinoma. The CDR3 runs from the conserved cysteine through the conserved F or W. The order of the fields is J gene, V gene, clone size, D gene, CDR3 DNA, CDR3 protein. A D gene is named only where the DNA matches it firmly. Expanded clones are given a class, and other clones once, few, many or no size at all.

J gene: TRBJ1-3
V gene: TRBV15
clone size: .
D gene: .
CDR3 DNA: TGTGCCACCAGCAGAGGGGGGGAAGGAAACACCATATATTTT
CDR3 protein: CATSRGGEGNTIYF

J gene: TRBJ2-1
V gene: TRBV29-1
clone size: few
D gene: .
CDR3 DNA: TGCAGCGTTAAGGGGGGGGACTCCTACAATGAGCAGTTCTTC
CDR3 protein: CSVKGGDSYNEQFF

J gene: TRBJ1-1
V gene: TRBV2
clone size: .
D gene: TRBD1
CDR3 DNA: TGTGCCAGCAACCCTATGACAGGGAAGGCTTTCTTT
CDR3 protein: CASNPMTGKAFF

J gene: TRBJ1-1
V gene: TRBV6-1
clone size: .
D gene: TRBD1
CDR3 DNA: TGTGCCAGCAGTGACCGACAGGGAACTGAAGCTTTCTTT
CDR3 protein: CASSDRQGTEAFF

J gene: TRBJ1-4
V gene: TRBV5-6
clone size: once
D gene: .
CDR3 DNA: TGTGCCAGCAGCTTTAAGATTAGGGGAGGTGAAAAACTGTTTTTT
CDR3 protein: CASSFKIRGGEKLFF

J gene: TRBJ2-7
V gene: TRBV2
clone size: .
D gene: .
CDR3 DNA: TGTGCCAGCAGTCGGGACACCCACTACGAGCAGTACTTC
CDR3 protein: CASSRDTHYEQYF

J gene: TRBJ1-1
V gene: TRBV29-1
clone size: .
D gene: .
CDR3 DNA: TGCAGCGTTGGGGCGAACACTGAAGCTTTCTTT
CDR3 protein: CSVGANTEAFF

J gene: TRBJ2-1
V gene: TRBV6-1
clone size: .
D gene: TRBD2
CDR3 DNA: TGTGCCAGCAGCCCCTTAGCGGGGGGGCCCAATGAGCAGTTCTTC
CDR3 protein: CASSPLAGGPNEQFF

J gene: TRBJ2-5
V gene: TRBV7-7
clone size: .
D gene: .
CDR3 DNA: TGTGCTAGCAGCTTACATGGAGAGACCCAGTACTTC
CDR3 protein: CASSLHGETQYF

J gene: TRBJ2-2
V gene: TRBV5-5
clone size: .
D gene: TRBD1
CDR3 DNA: TGTGCCAGCAGCTTGTATCGGGACAGGGTCACCGGGGAGCTGTTTTTT
CDR3 protein: CASSLYRDRVTGELFF

J gene: TRBJ2-5
V gene: TRBV5-6
clone size: .
D gene: TRBD2
CDR3 DNA: TGTGCCAGCAGCGCCAAGATGGGAGGGTCACAAGAGACCCAGTACTTC
CDR3 protein: CASSAKMGGSQETQYF

J gene: TRBJ1-1
V gene: TRBV5-1
clone size: .
D gene: .
CDR3 DNA: TGCGCCAGCAGCAGGGGGTGGGGCGAGAACACTGAAGCTTTCTTT
CDR3 protein: CASSRGWGENTEAFF

J gene: TRBJ1-2
V gene: TRBV5-1
clone size: .
D gene: .
CDR3 DNA: TGCGCCAGCAGCTTGGCCAACGTCACAAGAAGACTGATTTCCTATGGCTACACCTTC
CDR3 protein: CASSLANVTRRLISYGYTF

J gene: TRBJ1-2
V gene: TRBV30
clone size: once
D gene: TRBD1
CDR3 DNA: TGTGCCTCCCGGAGGGACAGTCCTAACTATGGCTACACCTTC
CDR3 protein: CASRRDSPNYGYTF

J gene: TRBJ2-3
V gene: TRBV28
clone size: .
D gene: .
CDR3 DNA: TGTGCCAGCAGTTTGCCGACTAGCACAGATACGCAGTATTTT
CDR3 protein: CASSLPTSTDTQYF

J gene: TRBJ1-1
V gene: TRBV28
clone size: few
D gene: .
CDR3 DNA: TGTGCCAGCATTGGTTTTATCCGGAACACTGAAGCTTTCTTT
CDR3 protein: CASIGFIRNTEAFF

J gene: TRBJ2-2
V gene: TRBV9
clone size: .
D gene: .
CDR3 DNA: TGTGCCAGCAGCGTAGCGGACAAAATCACCGGGGAGCTGTTTTTT
CDR3 protein: CASSVADKITGELFF

J gene: TRBJ1-2
V gene: TRBV19
clone size: .
D gene: .
CDR3 DNA: TGTGCCAGTAGTATGGCCCAGGGATCCGGCTATGGCTACACCTTC
CDR3 protein: CASSMAQGSGYGYTF

J gene: TRBJ1-2
V gene: TRBV2
clone size: .
D gene: .
CDR3 DNA: TGTGCCAGCAGTGTCGATAACAGTAAATATGATGGCTACACCTTC
CDR3 protein: CASSVDNSKYDGYTF

J gene: TRBJ1-4
V gene: TRBV19
clone size: .
D gene: .
CDR3 DNA: TGTGCCAGTAGTATAGATGGTGCGGGTTTAGCAACTAATGAAAAACTGTTTTTT
CDR3 protein: CASSIDGAGLATNEKLFF

J gene: TRBJ1-4
V gene: TRBV10-2
clone size: once
D gene: .
CDR3 DNA: TGCGCCAGCGGGGCGACAGCTAATGAAAAACTGTTTTTT
CDR3 protein: CASGATANEKLFF

J gene: TRBJ2-5
V gene: TRBV19
clone size: .
D gene: TRBD1
CDR3 DNA: TGTGCCAGTAGTATAGGGGACAGCGGCCAAGAGACCCAGTACTTC
CDR3 protein: CASSIGDSGQETQYF

J gene: TRBJ2-7
V gene: TRBV6-7
clone size: few
D gene: .
CDR3 DNA: TGTGCCAGCAGCAGACCGGGACAACCCTCGGGCGAGCAGTACTTC
CDR3 protein: CASSRPGQPSGEQYF